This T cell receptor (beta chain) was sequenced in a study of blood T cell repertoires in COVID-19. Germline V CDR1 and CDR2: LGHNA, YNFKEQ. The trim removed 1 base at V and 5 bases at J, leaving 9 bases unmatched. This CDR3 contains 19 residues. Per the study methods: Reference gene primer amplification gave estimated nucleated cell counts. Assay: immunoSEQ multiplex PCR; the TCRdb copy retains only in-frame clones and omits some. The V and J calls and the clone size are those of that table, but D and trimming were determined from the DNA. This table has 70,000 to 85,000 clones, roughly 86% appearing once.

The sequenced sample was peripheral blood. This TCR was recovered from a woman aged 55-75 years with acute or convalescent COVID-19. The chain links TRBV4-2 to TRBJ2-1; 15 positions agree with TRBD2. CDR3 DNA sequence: TGTGCCAGCAGCCAAGGCAGGACTAGCGGGGGGGCCATGGACAATGAGCAGTTCTTC. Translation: CASSQGRTSGGAMDNEQFF.